A single sample is the source of the 26 T cell receptor beta chains below, sequenced in a study of blood T cell repertoires in COVID-19. Sequencing was performed with immunoSEQ multiplex PCR; in TCRdb, only in-frame clones are kept and a portion is missing. In the table there are fewer than 85,000 clones, about 90% of which are singletons. Input material: peripheral blood. The receptors come from a man aged 50 to 60 with active COVID-19.

This chain connects TRBV7-2 to TRBJ2-1; possibly TRBD2 for D (5 bases). CDR1 is SGHTA and CDR2 is FQGNSA in the germline V gene. V dropped 2 bases and J dropped 1 base, with 9 bases sitting between them. CDR3 length equals 15 residues. Here the CDR3 reads CASSLKTSSYNEQFF. CDR3 nucleotide sequence: TGTGCCAGCAGCTTAAAAACTAGTTCCTACAATGAGCAGTTCTTC.

V usage is TRBV5-1 and J usage is TRBJ2-7; 13 positions agree with TRBD2. From germline, CDR1 is SGHRS and CDR2 YFSETQ. V gave up 6 bases and J gave up 4 bases; unmatched junction bases: 16. The CDR3 loop spans 18 amino acids. CDR3 sequence: CASTPRGAGTSGTYEQYF. The CDR3 nucleotides are TGCGCCAGCACCCCGCGGGGGGCCGGGACTAGCGGGACTTACGAGCAGTACTTC.

This chain links TRBV7-9 with TRBJ2-1; 8 bases line up with TRBD1. The J segment lost 13 bases and the V segment lost 5 bases, leaving 10 bases of the junction unmatched. CDR3 length: 13 residues. The germline CDR1 and CDR2 sequences are SEHNR and FQNEAQ (reference sequence). The CDR3 protein is CASSVGQGAYQFF. In DNA form, the CDR3 reads TGTGCCAGCAGCGTCGGACAGGGCGCCTACCAGTTCTTC.

The chain joins TRBV3-1 (or the pseudogene TRBV3-2) to TRBJ2-7, with 9 bases that match TRBD2. V was pared by 4 bases and J by 4 bases, with 8 bases of the junction left unmatched. This CDR3 has 15 amino acids. CDR1 LGHDT and CDR2 YNNKEL come from the germline V gene (reference sequence). The CDR3 DNA is TGTGCCAGCAGCCGCGGGGGGGCCGGAGTTTACGAGCAGTACTTC. Its protein product is CASSRGGAGVYEQYF.

The chain combines TRBV12-3 or TRBV12-4 with TRBJ2-7; no clear D. V was trimmed by 6 bases and J by 6 bases, leaving 15 bases between them. The CDR3 has 13 residues. The CDR3 nucleotides are TGTGCCAGCAGCCTTCCTGATAGCTTCGAGCAGTACTTC. This gives the protein CASSLPDSFEQYF.

V and J are TRBV11-2 and TRBJ1-2; D possibly corresponds to TRBD1 (6 bases). Germline V CDR1 and CDR2: SGHAT, FQNNGV. This CDR3 has 15 amino acids. The V gene lost 3 bases and the J gene lost 0 bases, with 11 bases spanning the gap. The CDR3 spells CASSLGTIANYGYTF. The CDR3 DNA reads as TGTGCCAGCAGCTTGGGGACAATAGCTAACTATGGCTACACCTTC.

J is TRBJ2-1 and V is TRBV14; possible D gene TRBD2, 6 bases. CDR3 size: 17 residues. Trimming cost V 4 bases and J 4 bases, with 20 bases left between them. Germline CDR1 SGHDN, CDR2 FVKESK. CDR3 protein: CASSPRFGGKRYNEQFF. The CDR3 bases are TGTGCCAGCAGCCCGCGTTTTGGGGGGAAAAGGTACAATGAGCAGTTCTTC.

The V gene is TRBV5-4, the J gene TRBJ1-2; D unclear. Germline CDR1 and CDR2: SGHNT and YYREEE (reference sequence). This CDR3 has 12 amino acids. V lost 4 bases to trimming and J lost 5 bases, with 9 bases between them. CDR3 region: CASSADSYGYTF. CDR3 in DNA: TGTGCCAGCAGCGCCGACTCTTATGGCTACACCTTC.

The chain joins TRBV7-8 to TRBJ2-7; D remains unclear. With 2 bases removed from V and 2 bases from J, the gap between germline ends came to 10 bases. The germline V gene encodes CDR1 SGHVS and CDR2 FQNEAQ. There are 14 residues in the CDR3. As DNA, the CDR3 is TGTGCCAGCAGCTTATCGCGGATCCCCTACGAGCAGTACTTC. As protein: CASSLSRIPYEQYF.

This clone appeared a single time. CDR3 sequence (DNA): TGTGCCAGCAGCTTCGCCGTGACAGTTAACTATGGCTACACCTTC. Translating it yields CASSFAVTVNYGYTF. The chain combines TRBV7-9 with TRBJ1-2, with D perhaps TRBD1 (5 bases). The CDR3 is 15 amino acids. The germline V gene encodes CDR1 SEHNR and CDR2 FQNEAQ (reference sequence). V was cut by 3 bases and J by 1 base, with 12 bases left in between.

The sample holds a few counts of this clone. J is TRBJ1-6 and V is TRBV7-6; TRBD1 aligns across 11 bases. This CDR3 contains 15 residues. Looked up from germline, CDR1 is SGHVS and CDR2 is FNYEAQ. J was trimmed by 6 bases and V by 5 bases; bases with no gene match: 3. CDR3 loop: CASSTGQGANSPLHF. CDR3 coding DNA: TGTGCCAGCAGCACAGGACAGGGGGCTAATTCACCCCTCCACTTT. The full variable domain, completed using reference TRBV7-6 and TRBJ1-6, is GAGVSQSPRYKVTKRGQDVALRCDPISGHVSLYWYRQALGQGPEFLTYFNYEAQQDKSGLPNDRFSAERPEGSISTLTIQRTEQRDSAMYRCASSTGQGANSPLHFGNGTRLTVT.

The chain couples TRBV2 to TRBJ2-5, with D maybe TRBD2 (6 bases). Trimming cost V 7 bases and J 1 base, with 22 bases left between them. Germline assignment: CDR1 SNHLY and CDR2 FYNNEI. The length of the CDR3 is 17 residues. The CDR3 DNA follows: TGTGCCAGCACCACCAGCAGCCGGGGGTCAAGCCAAGAGACCCAGTACTTC. Amino acid sequence: CASTTSSRGSSQETQYF.

The rearrangement joins TRBV27 to TRBJ1-1; TRBD1 might be the D (6 bases). In germline, CDR1 is MNHEY, CDR2 SMNVEV (reference sequence). Trimming removed 0 bases at V and 4 bases at J, with 12 bases between. The CDR3 loop spans 15 amino acids. The CDR3 nucleotides are TGTGCCAGCAGTTTATCGCTAGGACAGACCACTGAAGCTTTCTTT. This translates into CASSLSLGQTTEAFF.

The chain is built from TRBV3-1 (or the pseudogene TRBV3-2) and TRBJ2-7, with D possibly TRBD1 on 5 matching bases. Deletions cut 5 bases from V and 2 bases from J, with 10 bases between. The CDR3 loop spans 13 amino acids. CDR1 LGHDT and CDR2 YNNKEL come from the germline V gene (reference sequence). CDR3 bases: TGTGCCAGCAGCTTGGGGCTAACCTACGAGCAGTACTTC. This codes for CASSLGLTYEQYF.

The rearrangement links TRBV9 to TRBJ2-2, with TRBD2 identical over 8 bases. The CDR3 runs 16 residues. With V trimmed by 3 bases and J by 0 bases, 4 bases remained unmatched. Germline V CDR1 and CDR2: SGDLS, YYNGEE. CDR3: CASSASGGANTGELFF. CDR3 coding DNA: TGTGCCAGCAGCGCATCCGGGGGGGCGAACACCGGGGAGCTGTTTTTT.

The chain is built from TRBV2 and TRBJ2-5, with D possibly being TRBD1 (6 bases). V gave up 5 bases and J gave up 5 bases, with 12 bases separating them. This CDR3 contains 13 residues. The germline V gene encodes CDR1 SNHLY and CDR2 FYNNEI. CDR3 DNA: TGTGCCAGCAGTCAGGGGAGTTGGGAGACCCAGTACTTC. Translating gives CASSQGSWETQYF.

V and J are TRBV19 and TRBJ2-6, with D possibly matching TRBD2 (5 bases). The germline V gene encodes CDR1 LNHDA and CDR2 SQIVND (reference sequence). The CDR3 length is 15 residues. Trimming took 3 bases from V and 0 from J, leaving 6 bases between them. Here the CDR3 DNA reads TGTGCCAGTAGTATTGGGAGCTCTGGGGCCAACGTCCTGACTTTC. Protein: CASSIGSSGANVLTF.

The chain combines TRBV2 with TRBJ2-7; D possibly corresponds to TRBD1 (5 bases). The CDR3 is 14 amino acids. Looked up from germline, CDR1 is SNHLY and CDR2 is FYNNEI. Between the trimmed V and J ends, which lost 7 bases and 2 bases, there was a span of 15 bases. The CDR3 DNA reads as TGTGCCAGCACCTCCCAGGGCGGAGCCTACGAGCAGTACTTC. It is translated as CASTSQGGAYEQYF. Combining the CDR3 with reference TRBV2 and TRBJ2-7 gives the whole variable domain EPEVTQTPSHQVTQMGQEVILRCVPISNHLYFYWYRQILGQKVEFLVSFYNNEISEKSEIFDDQFSVERPDGSNFTLKIRSTKLEDSAMYFCASTSQGGAYEQYFGPGTRLTVT.

This clone occurred a few times. This chain uses TRBV4-3 with TRBJ1-5; D gene uncertain. Germline V lookup: CDR1 LGHNA, CDR2 YSLEER. Trimming took off 0 bases at V and 3 bases at J, with 15 bases between the two ends. CDR3 length equals 17 residues. CDR3 amino acids: CASSQESWPGLNQPQHF. The DNA of the CDR3 is TGCGCCAGCAGCCAAGAAAGCTGGCCGGGTCTCAATCAGCCCCAGCATTTT.

The rearrangement uses TRBV7-2 and TRBJ2-3; 8 bases map to TRBD2. The CDR3 totals 14 residues. V dropped 3 bases and J dropped 5; count of bases not matched to a gene: 4. Germline CDR1 is SGHTA and CDR2 is FQGNSA. The CDR3: CASSFGRGVDTQYF. The CDR3 DNA sequence: TGTGCCAGCAGCTTCGGGCGGGGGGTAGATACGCAGTATTTT.

The rearrangement links TRBV27 to TRBJ2-6; TRBD1 matches 7 bases. The CDR3 covers 15 residues. CDR1 is MNHEY and CDR2 is SMNVEV in the germline V gene (reference sequence). V gave up 6 bases and J gave up 3 bases; unmatched junction bases: 5. CDR3 region: CASRQGTVGANVLTF. The CDR3 DNA reads TGTGCCAGCAGGCAGGGGACAGTTGGGGCCAACGTCCTGACTTTC. Full variable domain (remainder filled in from reference TRBV27 and TRBJ2-6): EAQVTQNPRYLITVTGKKLTVTCSQNMNHEYMSWYRQDPGLGLRQIYYSMNVEVTDKGDVPEGYKVSRKEKRNFPLILESPSPNQTSLYFCASRQGTVGANVLTFGAGSRLTVL.

The CDR3 DNA is TGTGCCAGCAGCTTAGTCTTCAGGGGATTCCAAGAGACCCAGTACTTC. It translates to CASSLVFRGFQETQYF. This rearrangement joins TRBV11-2 to TRBJ2-5, with D possibly TRBD1 on 6 matching bases. Trimming removed 1 base from V and 1 base from J, with 13 bases in between. Germline CDR1 SGHAT, CDR2 FQNNGV. CDR3 length equals 16 residues.

This chain uses TRBV5-4 with TRBJ1-1, with a possible D match to TRBD1 (5 bases). Trimming cost V 7 bases and J 3 bases, with 16 bases left between them. CDR1 and CDR2 (germline): SGHNT, YYREEE (reference sequence). The CDR3 spans 14 residues. DNA for the CDR3: TGTGCCAGCTCTTTTGGGGGGAAGGACACTGAAGCTTTCTTT. It yields the protein CASSFGGKDTEAFF.

The chain combines TRBV6-2 or TRBV6-3 with TRBJ2-3, with 9 bases that match TRBD1. The length of the CDR3 is 15 residues. Losses at the gene ends were 4 bases for V and 3 bases for J; bases not matched to a gene: 5. Germline V CDR1 and CDR2: MNHEY, SVGEGT. The CDR3 region is CASSLQGARTDTQYF. As DNA, the CDR3 is TGTGCCAGCAGTTTACAGGGGGCGAGGACAGATACGCAGTATTTT.

The chain recombines TRBV27 with TRBJ1-2; D is possibly TRBD1 (6 bases). Germline assignment: CDR1 MNHEY and CDR2 SMNVEV (reference sequence). This CDR3 comprises 15 residues. Between the trimmed V and J ends, which lost 2 bases and 8 bases, there was a span of 18 bases. The CDR3 is CASSLTGPTPHGYTF. In DNA form, the CDR3 reads TGTGCCAGCAGTTTAACAGGGCCTACCCCTCACGGCTACACCTTC.

V gene TRBV2 combines with J gene TRBJ2-7, with 10 bases lining up with TRBD2. This CDR3 comprises 16 residues. Unmatched junction bases numbered 11, after V lost 7 bases and J lost 2 bases. Germline CDR1 and CDR2: SNHLY and FYNNEI. CDR3 nucleotides: TGTGCCAGCATTTTGCTGGAACTAGCGGGACCCTACGAGCAGTACTTC. Amino acid sequence: CASILLELAGPYEQYF.